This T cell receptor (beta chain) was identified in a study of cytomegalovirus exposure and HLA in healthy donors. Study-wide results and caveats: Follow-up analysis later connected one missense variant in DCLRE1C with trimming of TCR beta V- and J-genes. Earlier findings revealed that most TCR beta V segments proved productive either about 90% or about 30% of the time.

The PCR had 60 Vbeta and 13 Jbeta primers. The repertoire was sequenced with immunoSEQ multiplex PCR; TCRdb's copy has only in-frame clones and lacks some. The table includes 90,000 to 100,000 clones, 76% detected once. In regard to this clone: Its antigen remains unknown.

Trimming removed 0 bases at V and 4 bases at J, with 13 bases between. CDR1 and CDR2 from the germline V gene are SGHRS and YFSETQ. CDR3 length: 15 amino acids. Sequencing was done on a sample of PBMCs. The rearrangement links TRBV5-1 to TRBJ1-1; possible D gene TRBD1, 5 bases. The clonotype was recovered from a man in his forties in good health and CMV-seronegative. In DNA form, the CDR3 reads TGCGCCAGCAGCTTGGTGGCAGGGTTGTCCACTGAAGCTTTCTTT. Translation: CASSLVAGLSTEAFF.